A single sample is the source of the 8 T cell receptor beta chains below, sequenced in a study of T cells in Graves' hyperthyroidism and ophthalmopathy (dated by TCRdb to the late 2010s). The receptor library was made with multiplex PCR. For sequencing, an Illumina HiSeq 2000 was employed. TCR beta CDR3 regions were amplified from RNA transcripts. For the first round of RT-PCR on the TCR CDR3, the HTBI primer set was used together with the Qiagen OneStep RT-PCR kit. In TCRdb, the public reads were trimmed at Q25 with fastp and aligned with MiXCR, with productive beta chains retained. Here each entry gathers all rows of one CDR3 protein and keeps the most common genes and DNA. The sample records approximately 400,000 distinct CDR3 sequences, 15% to 20% of which are singletons. The ten largest clones represent 3.5% to 4% of the sample. What was sequenced was blood. All receptors come from a woman aged 18 to 35 with Graves' hyperthyroidism.

In its sample, this clonotype was seen many times. The chain combines TRBV19 with TRBJ1-5; D unclear. CDR1 is LNHDA, CDR2 SQIVND, per germline (reference sequence). V was shortened by 1 base and J by 5 bases, with 6 bases between the two germline ends. This CDR3 has 13 amino acids. DNA of the CDR3: TGTGCCAGTAGTATAGGGCCGGATCAGCCCCAGCATTTT. This codes for CASSIGPDQPQHF.

The chain combines TRBV6-2 or TRBV6-3 with TRBJ2-2; 8 nucleotides agree with TRBD1. V gave up 7 bases and J gave up 1 base; unmatched junction bases: 11. The CDR3 consists of 17 residues. Germline V gives CDR1 MNHEY, CDR2 SVGEGT. The CDR3 loop reads CASTPPRGRGNTGELFF. The DNA of the CDR3 is TGTGCCAGCACCCCGCCCAGGGGGCGCGGGAACACCGGGGAGCTGTTTTTT.

On this clonotype: The junction departs from germline at one end; a sequencing error may be responsible. This chain joins TRBV12-3 or TRBV12-4 and TRBJ1-1; no definite D call. The CDR3 runs to 13 residues. In DNA, the CDR3 is TGTGCCAGCAGTGAGTTCAGAGACGCTGAAGCTTGCTTT. Its translation is CASSEFRDAEACF.

This clonotype was counted at least ten times. This chain links TRBV29-1 with TRBJ1-2; 7 bases are shared with TRBD1. Germline V gene data show CDR1 as SQVTM and CDR2 as ANQGSEA. The CDR3 has 14 amino acids. Trimming cost V 4 bases and J 8 bases; bases outside gene matches: 13. CDR3 bases: TGCAGCGTTGTTAGCGGAGACAGGGCGGAGGGCTACACCTTC. Amino acid sequence: CSVVSGDRAEGYTF.

This clonotype was counted ten times or more. This sequence joins TRBV29-1 and TRBJ2-2; TRBD1 might be the D (5 bases). Germline V CDR1 and CDR2: SQVTM, ANQGSEA. The CDR3 spans 16 residues. Trimming shortened V by 3 bases and J by 1 base, and 15 bases separated the two germline ends. CDR3 sequence (DNA): TGCAGCGTTGAGGGGTGGGGCAGGCTGAACACCGGGGAGCTGTTTTTT. It specifies CSVEGWGRLNTGELFF.

This clonotype was seen at least ten times. The chain couples TRBV19 to TRBJ1-2; TRBD1 matches 8 bases. Germline V lookup: CDR1 LNHDA, CDR2 SQIVND (reference sequence). The CDR3 has 13 residues. V lost 7 bases to trimming and J lost 4 bases; unmatched junction nucleotides: 5. The CDR3 sequence is CASTPGTGYGYTF. The CDR3 DNA reads as TGTGCCAGTACCCCCGGGACAGGCTATGGCTACACCTTC.

The table lists this clonotype with a few counts. This chain connects TRBV4-1 to TRBJ2-2; D ambiguous. CDR3 length: 13 residues. The germline gives CDR1 MGHRA, CDR2 YSYEKL. Trimming pared 5 bases from V and 6 bases from J, leaving 10 bases between. CDR3 amino acids: CASSKPGSGELFF. As DNA, the CDR3 is TGCGCCAGCAGCAAACCGGGTTCCGGGGAGCTGTTTTTT.

This clonotype was recorded many times. This sequence joins TRBV6-5 and TRBJ1-5, with a tentative D call TRBD1 (6 bases). V was pared by 2 bases and J by 6 bases, with 8 bases between. The CDR3 has 13 residues. The germline CDR1 and CDR2 sequences are MNHEY and SVGAGI. The CDR3 DNA is TGTGCCAGCAGTTACACAGGGTTTCAGCCCCAGCATTTT. Its protein is CASSYTGFQPQHF.